The next 8 T cell receptor beta chains were all read from a single sample in a study of CD8+ T cells in alopecia areata. Extracted RNA was reverse transcribed, and the resulting cDNA served as sequencing template. Measured with immunoSEQ multiplex PCR; TCRdb has only the in-frame clones, and not every one. The table includes about 190,000 clones, about 60% detected once. This specimen consisted of CD4+ T cells sorted from blood, obtained at week 0. The receptor source for this set is a human donor with alopecia areata.

This clone has only a few counts. The chain recombines TRBV29-1 with TRBJ1-1, with TRBD1 matching over 9 bases. Germline V gene data show CDR1 as SQVTM and CDR2 as ANQGSEA. J lost 6 bases, V lost 4 bases, and 6 bases had no gene match. The CDR3 length is 13 residues. The CDR3 DNA follows: TGCAGCGTTGTAGGACAGGGGATGTCTGAAGCTTTCTTT. Protein sequence: CSVVGQGMSEAFF.

The chain recombines TRBV6-5 with TRBJ2-2; TRBD1 or TRBD2 may be the D gene (6 bases each). V lost 0 bases and J 5 bases, leaving 13 bases between the germline ends. The CDR3 length is 16 residues. Germline CDR1 is MNHEY and CDR2 is SVGAGI. This CDR3 is CASSYSNGGNTGELFF. In DNA, the CDR3 is TGTGCCAGCAGTTACTCGAACGGGGGCAATACCGGGGAGCTGTTTTTT.

This clone was picked up one time. The chain couples TRBV7-3 to TRBJ2-3; D is uncertain. The CDR3 covers 11 residues. The germline V gene encodes CDR1 SGHTA and CDR2 FQGTGA. V lost 3 bases and J lost 5, with 3 bases in between. CDR3 nucleotide sequence: TGTGCCAGCAGCTTCGGAGATACGCAGTATTTT. The encoded protein is CASSFGDTQYF. Full variable domain (outside the CDR3, taken from reference TRBV7-3 and TRBJ2-3): GAGVSQTPSNKVTEKGKYVELRCDPISGHTALYWYRQSLGQGPEFLIYFQGTGAADDSGLPNDRFFAVRPEGSVSTLKIQRTERGDSAVYLCASSFGDTQYFGPGTRLTVL.

This clone was picked up a small number of times. The CDR3 region has the DNA TGCGCCAGCAGCCCCGACGCGGGTAGCGGGGGGGCCGATGAGCAGTTCTTC. This gives the protein CASSPDAGSGGADEQFF. The chain carries TRBV5-1 and TRBJ2-1; 11 positions agree with TRBD2. Germline loops: CDR1 SGHRS, CDR2 YFSETQ. The CDR3 has 17 residues. J was trimmed by 8 bases and V by 4 bases; bases with no gene match: 14.

The chain joins TRBV10-2 to TRBJ1-4; D uncertain. CDR1 is WSHSY, CDR2 SAAADI, per germline. The CDR3 is 14 residues long. V shed 0 bases and J shed 10 bases, with 12 bases lying between them. CDR3 sequence (DNA): TGCGCCAGCAGTGAGTCGAATAATCGGGCAAAACTGTTTTTT. Translation gives CASSESNNRAKLFF.

This chain links TRBV29-1 with TRBJ2-3; possibly TRBD1 for D (6 bases). V lost 5 bases to trimming and J lost 2 bases, with 11 bases between them. Germline V gene data show CDR1 as SQVTM and CDR2 as ANQGSEA. There are 13 residues in the CDR3. The CDR3 DNA reads TGCAGCGTTTCAGGGGTCCACACAGATACGCAGTATTTT. This sequence encodes CSVSGVHTDTQYF.

Here the CDR3 DNA reads TGTGCCTGGAGTATAGAGACCCAGTACTTC. This translates into CAWSIETQYF. This chain joins TRBV30 and TRBJ2-5; no clear D gene. Trimming stripped 2 bases from V and 4 bases from J, with 2 bases between. CDR1 is GTSNPN, CDR2 SVGIG, per germline (reference sequence). This CDR3 region has 10 residues. The variable domain in full, with the rest retrieved from reference TRBV30 and TRBJ2-5, is SQTIHQWPATLVQPVGSPLSLECTVEGTSNPNLYWYRQAAGRGLQLLFYSVGIGQISSEVPQNLSASRPQDRQFILSSKKLLLSDSGFYLCAWSIETQYFGPGTRLLVL.

J is TRBJ1-2 and V is TRBV12-5, with TRBD1 matching 9 bases. Per germline, CDR1 LGHNT and CDR2 FRNRAP. The CDR3 length is 17 residues. Trimming took 2 bases from V and 4 from J; bases not matched to a gene: 11. The CDR3 DNA follows: TGTGCTAGTGGTTTGTCCCCCACAGGGGGCAAAGTCTATGGCTACACCTTC. Protein sequence: CASGLSPTGGKVYGYTF.